The 7 T cell receptor beta chains listed next were all sequenced from one sample in a study of cytomegalovirus exposure and HLA in healthy donors. The PCR employed 60 Vbeta primers together with 13 Jbeta primers. Here immunoSEQ multiplex PCR was the method, and the copy in TCRdb shows in-frame clones only, minus some. The repertoire holds around 97,000 clones, with 60% to 70% as singletons. Sequences were obtained from PBMCs. The receptors were sampled from a woman aged 45 to 65 in good health and CMV-seronegative.

The gene calls are TRBV9 and TRBJ2-1; D not certain. The CDR3 runs 13 residues. Trimming removed 4 bases from V and 8 bases from J, with 13 bases in between. Germline lookup yields CDR1 SGDLS and CDR2 YYNGEE. CDR3 sequence reads: CASSSRIVDEQFF. The CDR3 coding sequence is TGTGCCAGCAGCTCTAGGATCGTTGATGAGCAGTTCTTC. Full variable domain (missing parts from reference TRBV9 and TRBJ2-1): DSGVTQTPKHLITATGQRVTLRCSPRSGDLSVYWYQQSLDQGLQFLIQYYNGEERAKGNILERFSAQQFPDLHSELNLSSLELGDSALYFCASSSRIVDEQFFGPGTRLTVL.

V and J are TRBV15 and TRBJ2-7; D gene uncertain. In germline, CDR1 is LNHNV, CDR2 YYDKDF (reference sequence). The CDR3 spans 13 residues. Trimming took 1 base from V and 3 from J, leaving 7 bases between them. In DNA form, the CDR3 reads TGTGCCACCAGCAGAGGAAGAGACTACGAGCAGTACTTC. Its protein product is CATSRGRDYEQYF.

The CDR3 reads CASSLYRTEYNEQFF. For the CDR3, the DNA is TGTGCCAGCAGTTTATACAGGACGGAGTACAATGAGCAGTTCTTC. V is TRBV28 and J is TRBJ2-1; a possible D gene is TRBD1 (5 bases). Trimming took 1 base from V and 4 from J, leaving 11 bases between them. Germline V gene sequence: CDR1 MDHEN, CDR2 SYDVKM. There are 15 residues in the CDR3. The full variable domain, in which reference TRBV28 and TRBJ2-1 provide the parts outside the CDR3, is DVKVTQSSRYLVKRTGEKVFLECVQDMDHENMFWYRQDPGLGLRLIYFSYDVKMKEKGDIPEGYSVSREKKERFSLILESASTNQTSMYLCASSLYRTEYNEQFFGPGTRLTVL.

V usage is TRBV6-5 and J usage is TRBJ2-7; D is perhaps TRBD2 (6 bases). CDR1 is MNHEY, CDR2 SVGAGI, per germline. This CDR3 contains 15 residues. The V and J ends lost 6 bases and 2 bases respectively, with 17 bases between them. The CDR3 sequence is CASSPGTLTPYEQYF. The CDR3 DNA reads as TGTGCCAGCAGCCCCGGGACTCTAACCCCCTACGAGCAGTACTTC.

V gene TRBV5-4 combines with J gene TRBJ2-5; D call uncertain. There are 14 residues in the CDR3. The germline V gene has CDR1 SGHNT and CDR2 YYREEE (reference sequence). V was trimmed by 1 base and J by 7 bases, leaving 14 bases between them. CDR3 in amino acids: CASSLRGSLGTQYF. The CDR3 DNA reads as TGTGCCAGCAGCTTGCGTGGTAGCTTGGGGACCCAGTACTTC.

V and J are TRBV10-1 and TRBJ2-1, with D possibly being TRBD1 (6 bases). Germline CDR1 reads WNHNN; CDR2 reads SYGVQD (reference sequence). V was trimmed by 10 bases and J by 6 bases, leaving 16 bases between them. This CDR3 is 13 amino acids long. The CDR3 reads CATSGAFPNEQFF. The CDR3 region has the DNA TGCGCCACCTCAGGGGCATTCCCCAATGAGCAGTTCTTC.

This clone appeared once. The chain recombines TRBV7-9 with TRBJ2-7, with a possible D match to TRBD2 (5 bases). The ends were cut back, 11 bases at V and 4 bases at J, with 15 bases in the middle. Germline loops: CDR1 SEHNR, CDR2 FQNEAQ (reference sequence). The CDR3 is made up of 12 amino acids. The CDR3, as DNA: TGTGCCCTGGATCGCGGGCCATACGAGCAGTACTTC. Translation: CALDRGPYEQYF.